The TCR beta chain described here comes from a study of response to subunit inactivated influenza vaccine. V shed 4 bases, J shed 13 bases, and the junction held 7 bases outside the gene matches. CDR3 size: 14 residues. TCRdb analysed the RT-PCR reads with MiXCR anew, one entry per CDR3 protein. This table holds hundreds of thousands of distinct CDR3 sequences, approximately 15% found once. This clonotype was recorded a few times. Its matching antigen is unknown. Study results and limitations: The study's authors posited that every seasonal influenza vaccination enlists few new T cells.

Sample: PBMCs from blood, taken roughly 2 weeks before vaccination. The gene calls are TRBV12-3 or TRBV12-4 and TRBJ2-1; 13 bases match TRBD2. The sequence was collected from a man over 45 who received an inactivated influenza vaccine. The CDR3 coding sequence is TGTGCCAGCAGTTCCGGGACTAGCGGGACAAAACAGTTCTTC. As protein: CASSSGTSGTKQFF.